Following are 27 T cell receptor beta chains from one sample sequenced in a study of blood T cell repertoires in COVID-19. Profiling relied on immunoSEQ multiplex PCR, and the TCRdb table lists in-frame clones only, not all of them. The sample has over 300,000 clones, 80% to 90% seen once; the top ten hold under 2.5%. Input material: PBMCs or T cells enriched from blood (not recorded which). The receptors derive from a man aged 25 to 40 who had recovered from COVID-19.

This chain connects TRBV27 to TRBJ1-2; D remains ambiguous. The CDR3 covers 14 residues. V gave up 7 bases and J gave up 6 bases, with 18 bases separating them. Per germline, CDR1 MNHEY and CDR2 SMNVEV (reference sequence). In nucleotides, the CDR3 is TGTGCCAGCATGAGCTTCCGGGGTACCCATGGCTACACCTTC. Encoded protein: CASMSFRGTHGYTF.

This chain joins TRBV5-4 and TRBJ2-7; 11 nucleotides line up with TRBD1. Germline V gene sequence: CDR1 SGHNT, CDR2 YYREEE (reference sequence). The V gene end was trimmed by 4 bases and the J gene end by 1 base; junction bases not matched to a gene: 1. This CDR3 region has 14 residues. CDR3 in amino acids: CASSRDRGSYEQYF. CDR3 DNA sequence: TGTGCCAGCAGCAGGGACAGGGGGTCCTACGAGCAGTACTTC.

V is TRBV19 and J is TRBJ1-3; D gene unclear. The germline gives CDR1 LNHDA, CDR2 SQIVND (reference sequence). V was trimmed by 1 base and J by 0 bases, leaving 10 bases between them. This CDR3 has 16 residues. CDR3 nucleotide sequence: TGTGCCAGTAGTATAGGCGGGCGGCTCTCTGGAAACACCATATATTTT. Amino acids: CASSIGGRLSGNTIYF.

The V and J genes are TRBV5-4 and TRBJ2-2; D is unclear. Germline V gene data show CDR1 as SGHNT and CDR2 as YYREEE (reference sequence). This CDR3 contains 13 residues. V was clipped by 2 bases and J by 3 bases, with 5 bases between them. The CDR3 nucleotides read TGTGCCAGCAGCTTCAAATACACCGGGGAGCTGTTTTTT. Protein product: CASSFKYTGELFF. The full variable domain, rest sourced from reference TRBV5-4 and TRBJ2-2, is ETGVTQSPTHLIKTRGQQVTLRCSSQSGHNTVSWYQQALGQGPQFIFQYYREEENGRGNFPPRFSGLQFPNYSSELNVNALELDDSALYLCASSFKYTGELFFGEGSRLTVL.

The chain has TRBV30 and TRBJ1-4, with D possibly TRBD1 on 6 matching bases. Germline V gene sequence: CDR1 GTSNPN, CDR2 SVGIG (reference sequence). Trimming shortened V by 4 bases and J by 4 bases, and 13 bases separated the two germline ends. This CDR3 region has 14 residues. Here the CDR3 DNA reads TGTGCCTGGAAATGGACAGAACTTAATGAAAAACTGTTTTTT. It translates to CAWKWTELNEKLFF.

The J gene is TRBJ2-7, the V gene TRBV10-3, with TRBD1 matching 9 bases. V lost 5 bases, J lost 0 bases, and 5 bases stayed unmatched. CDR1 ENHRY and CDR2 SYGVKD come from the germline V gene. The CDR3 runs to 15 residues. CDR3 region: CAISSGQGISYEQYF. CDR3 DNA: TGTGCCATCAGTTCAGGACAGGGGATCTCCTACGAGCAGTACTTC.

V is TRBV5-5 and J is TRBJ1-4, with TRBD1 identical over 11 bases. CDR3 length: 15 amino acids. The germline V gene encodes CDR1 SGHKS and CDR2 YYEKEE (reference sequence). V gave up 3 bases and J gave up 7 bases; unmatched junction bases: 5. For the CDR3, the DNA is TGTGCCAGCAGCTGGGGACAGGGGGGTGGTGAAAAACTGTTTTTT. Translating gives CASSWGQGGGEKLFF.

The V gene is TRBV18, the J gene TRBJ2-1; 8 nucleotides match TRBD2. CDR3 length: 18 residues. Germline V gene data show CDR1 as KGHSH and CDR2 as LQKENI. J lost 0 bases, V lost 3 bases, and 10 bases had no gene match. CDR3: CASSPPRGGGSSYNEQFF. The CDR3 DNA reads as TGTGCCAGCTCACCCCCACGGGGCGGGGGGAGCTCCTACAATGAGCAGTTCTTC.

For the CDR3, the DNA is TGTGCCAGCAGCTTGCAGACAGGGGGCTATTCACCCCTCCACTTT. Its protein is CASSLQTGGYSPLHF. The V and J genes are TRBV5-4 and TRBJ1-6, with TRBD1 identical over 10 bases. The CDR3 consists of 15 residues. CDR1 and CDR2 from the germline V gene are SGHNT and YYREEE (reference sequence). Trimming took 1 base from V and 8 from J; bases not matched to a gene: 3. Using reference TRBV5-4 and TRBJ1-6 for the parts outside the CDR3, the full variable domain is ETGVTQSPTHLIKTRGQQVTLRCSSQSGHNTVSWYQQALGQGPQFIFQYYREEENGRGNFPPRFSGLQFPNYSSELNVNALELDDSALYLCASSLQTGGYSPLHFGNGTRLTVT.

V usage is TRBV19 and J usage is TRBJ1-1; D is ambiguous. Trimming cost V 5 bases and J 1 base, with 8 bases left between them. CDR1 LNHDA and CDR2 SQIVND come from the germline V gene (reference sequence). CDR3 length: 13 amino acids. The CDR3 bases are TGTGCCAGTAGTCTCAGTGGGAACACTGAAGCTTTCTTT. Residues: CASSLSGNTEAFF. The variable domain in full, with the rest retrieved from reference TRBV19 and TRBJ1-1, is DGGITQSPKYLFRKEGQNVTLSCEQNLNHDAMYWYRQDPGQGLRLIYYSQIVNDFQKGDIAEGYSVSREKKESFPLTVTSAQKNPTAFYLCASSLSGNTEAFFGQGTRLTVV.

The chain recombines TRBV27 with TRBJ1-1; perhaps TRBD1 as D (5 bases). Germline V gives CDR1 MNHEY, CDR2 SMNVEV (reference sequence). This CDR3 region has 14 residues. Trimming shortened V by 5 bases and J by 5 bases, and 15 bases separated the two germline ends. The CDR3, as DNA: TGTGCCAGCAGTCGTCAAGGGGTAGAGACTGAAGCTTTCTTT. Its protein is CASSRQGVETEAFF.

This chain links TRBV13 with TRBJ1-3; tentatively, D is TRBD1 (5 bases). V lost 5 bases to trimming and J lost 0 bases, with 11 bases between them. Germline values: CDR1 PRHDT, CDR2 FYEKMQ (reference sequence). This CDR3 region has 15 residues. CDR3: CASSVTGSSGNTIYF. CDR3 nucleotide sequence: TGTGCCAGCAGCGTTACAGGTTCCTCTGGAAACACCATATATTTT.

This chain joins TRBV5-1 and TRBJ1-2; no reliable D call. V dropped 3 bases and J dropped 4 bases, with 16 bases sitting between them. The germline CDR1 and CDR2 sequences are SGHRS and YFSETQ. This CDR3 spans 15 amino acids. CDR3 protein: CASSWAPDLFYGYTF. CDR3 nucleotides: TGCGCCAGCAGCTGGGCCCCGGATTTATTCTATGGCTACACCTTC.

The rearrangement joins TRBV6-5 to TRBJ2-7; D unclear. Trimming left V 4 bases short and J 0 bases short, with 13 bases between. The CDR3 extends over 15 amino acids. The germline V gene encodes CDR1 MNHEY and CDR2 SVGAGI. CDR3: CASSSGLSFSYEQYF. CDR3 in DNA: TGTGCCAGCAGTTCTGGGCTATCATTCTCCTACGAGCAGTACTTC.

The chain carries TRBV5-6 and TRBJ1-1, with 8 nucleotides matching TRBD1. The CDR3 extends over 14 amino acids. Trimming removed 5 bases from V and 0 bases from J; junction bases left unmatched: 3. From germline, CDR1 is SGHDT and CDR2 YYEEEE. CDR3 nucleotide sequence: TGTGCCAGCAGTTTACAGGGGGTGAACACTGAAGCTTTCTTT. This sequence encodes CASSLQGVNTEAFF.

This clone was counted a few times. J is TRBJ2-7 and V is TRBV4-1; 7 nucleotides match TRBD2. The CDR3 consists of 18 residues. Trimming cost V 4 bases and J 1 base; bases outside gene matches: 16. CDR1 and CDR2 (germline): MGHRA, YSYEKL. In nucleotides, the CDR3 is TGCGCCAGCAGCCCAAGATACCCTGGACTAGTGGGGTCCTACGAGCAGTACTTC. The encoded protein is CASSPRYPGLVGSYEQYF.

The CDR3 sequence: CASSLGRLAGNNEQFF. As DNA, the CDR3 is TGTGCCAGCAGCTTGGGTCGACTAGCGGGAAACAATGAGCAGTTCTTC. The chain is built from TRBV5-5 and TRBJ2-1; 11 nucleotides align to TRBD2. CDR1 and CDR2 (germline): SGHKS, YYEKEE (reference sequence). The CDR3 runs to 16 residues. V dropped 0 bases and J dropped 5; count of bases not matched to a gene: 4.

Notes on this clone: The sample holds other DNA sequences that translate to the same CDR3. The rearrangement uses TRBV5-1 and TRBJ1-2, with D unresolved. CDR1 and CDR2 from the germline V gene are SGHRS and YFSETQ. V was clipped by 0 bases and J by 4 bases, with 10 bases between them. This CDR3 comprises 14 residues. The CDR3 bases are TGCGCCAGCAGCTTGGACCCGGGGTCCTATGGCTACACCTTC. It translates to CASSLDPGSYGYTF.

This clone was counted only a few times. This rearrangement joins TRBV28 to TRBJ2-1; possibly TRBD2 for D (6 bases). Germline V gene lookup returns CDR1 MDHEN and CDR2 SYDVKM. The V end was cut by 8 bases, the J end by 6 bases, with 14 bases between. This CDR3 comprises 13 residues. In nucleotides, the CDR3 is TGTGCCAGCGGAACCGGGAGCCTCAATGAGCAGTTCTTC. It specifies CASGTGSLNEQFF.

Turning to this clone: The identical CDR3 is also encoded by other nucleotide sequences in the sample. The chain couples TRBV7-2 to TRBJ1-1, with TRBD1 identical over 7 bases. This CDR3 region has 14 residues. Germline CDR1 and CDR2: SGHTA and FQGNSA. V dropped 0 bases and J dropped 2; count of bases not matched to a gene: 0. The DNA for the CDR3 is TGTGCCAGCAGCTTAGCAGGGGGCAACACTGAAGCTTTCTTT. Encoded protein: CASSLAGGNTEAFF.

This chain uses TRBV6-2 or TRBV6-3 with TRBJ1-3; perhaps TRBD1 as D (5 bases). Germline lookup yields CDR1 MNHEY and CDR2 SVGEGT. V gave up 5 bases and J gave up 4 bases, with 15 bases separating them. This CDR3 has 15 amino acids. The CDR3 protein is CASSTPRGTGNTIYF. DNA for the CDR3: TGTGCCAGCAGTACTCCTAGGGGTACCGGAAACACCATATATTTT.

This clone has more than one count but fewer than ten. The chain uses TRBV13 and TRBJ2-1, with D hard to call. Germline assignment: CDR1 PRHDT and CDR2 FYEKMQ (reference sequence). The CDR3 has 12 amino acids. Between the trimmed V and J ends, which lost 7 bases and 5 bases, there was a span of 9 bases. The CDR3 region is CASTDTNNEQFF. CDR3 DNA sequence: TGTGCCAGCACAGACACAAACAATGAGCAGTTCTTC. Drawing the rest from reference TRBV13 and TRBJ2-1, the complete variable domain is AAGVIQSPRHLIKEKRETATLKCYPIPRHDTVYWYQQGPGQDPQFLISFYEKMQSDKGSIPDRFSAQQFSDYHSELNMSSLELGDSALYFCASTDTNNEQFFGPGTRLTVL.

The chain uses TRBV5-4 and TRBJ1-1, with 9 bases matching TRBD1. Germline trimming cut 4 bases from V and 3 bases from J; bases unmatched to any gene: 4. CDR1 is SGHNT and CDR2 is YYREEE in the germline V gene (reference sequence). The CDR3 extends over 14 amino acids. Here the CDR3 reads CASSPTGGHTEAFF. The CDR3 nucleotides read TGTGCCAGCAGCCCAACAGGGGGCCACACTGAAGCTTTCTTT. Drawing the rest from reference TRBV5-4 and TRBJ1-1, the complete variable domain is ETGVTQSPTHLIKTRGQQVTLRCSSQSGHNTVSWYQQALGQGPQFIFQYYREEENGRGNFPPRFSGLQFPNYSSELNVNALELDDSALYLCASSPTGGHTEAFFGQGTRLTVV.

The gene calls are TRBV5-1 and TRBJ1-3, with TRBD1 matching over 8 bases. Germline CDR1 and CDR2: SGHRS and YFSETQ. This CDR3 spans 17 amino acids. Losses at the gene ends were 3 bases for V and 0 bases for J; bases not matched to a gene: 8. CDR3: CASSSRGTGTSGNTIYF. DNA of the CDR3: TGCGCCAGCAGCTCAAGGGGGACAGGCACCTCTGGAAACACCATATATTTT. Based on the CDR3 plus reference TRBV5-1 and TRBJ1-3, the full variable domain is KAGVTQTPRYLIKTRGQQVTLSCSPISGHRSVSWYQQTPGQGLQFLFEYFSETQRNKGNFPGRFSGRQFSNSRSEMNVSTLELGDSALYLCASSSRGTGTSGNTIYFGEGSWLTVV.

This clone was seen more than once but under ten times. The chain links TRBV11-2 to TRBJ1-2; no clear D. Trimming removed 0 bases from V and 3 bases from J, with 8 bases in between. The CDR3 is made up of 14 amino acids. The germline CDR1 and CDR2 sequences are SGHAT and FQNNGV. Written as DNA, the CDR3 is TGTGCCAGCAGCTTAGATGGTGGCTACTATGGCTACACCTTC. Translated: CASSLDGGYYGYTF.

This clone was seen a few times. This chain joins TRBV4-1 and TRBJ1-6; 9 nucleotides match TRBD1. This CDR3 has 19 amino acids. The trim removed 0 bases at V and 5 bases at J, leaving 11 bases unmatched. Germline V CDR1 and CDR2: MGHRA, YSYEKL. The CDR3 region has the DNA TGCGCCAGCAGCCAAGATCCGGGACAGGGAGGTTGGGATAATTCACCCCTCCACTTT. This translates into CASSQDPGQGGWDNSPLHF.

This clone showed up just once. The CDR3 reads CASSFYRVGTGELFF. The CDR3 DNA sequence: TGTGCCAGCAGCTTTTACAGGGTGGGGACCGGGGAGCTGTTTTTT. The rearrangement links TRBV7-6 to TRBJ2-2, with D possibly matching TRBD1 (6 bases). V was clipped by 3 bases and J by 5 bases, with 13 bases between them. Germline V gives CDR1 SGHVS, CDR2 FNYEAQ. The CDR3 has 15 amino acids.